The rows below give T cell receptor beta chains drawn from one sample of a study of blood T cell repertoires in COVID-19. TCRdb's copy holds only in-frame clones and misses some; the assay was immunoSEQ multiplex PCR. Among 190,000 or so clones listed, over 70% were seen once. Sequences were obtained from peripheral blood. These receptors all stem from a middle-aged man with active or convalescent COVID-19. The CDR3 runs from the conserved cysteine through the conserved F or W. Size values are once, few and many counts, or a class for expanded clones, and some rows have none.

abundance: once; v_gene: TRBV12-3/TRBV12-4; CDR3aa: CASSFGQVYGYTF
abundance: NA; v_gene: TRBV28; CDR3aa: CASSRDTWKSNEKLFF
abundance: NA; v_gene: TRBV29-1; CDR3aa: CSVGTTNEKLFF
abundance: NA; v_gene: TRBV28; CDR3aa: CASSFAENYGYTF
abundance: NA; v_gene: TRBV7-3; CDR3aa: CASSGGNTDTQYF
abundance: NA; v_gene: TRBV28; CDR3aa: CASSYLSDYEQYF
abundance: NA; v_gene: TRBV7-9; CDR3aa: CASSLASLAGGYTF
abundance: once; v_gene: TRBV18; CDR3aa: CASSPLYMNTEAFF
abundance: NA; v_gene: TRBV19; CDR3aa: CASSQASNSPLHF
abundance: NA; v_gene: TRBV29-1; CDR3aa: CSVLDTLTYEQYF
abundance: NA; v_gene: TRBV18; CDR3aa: CASSPPRQGISYEQYF
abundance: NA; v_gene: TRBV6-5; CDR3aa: CASSSSGSTDTQYF
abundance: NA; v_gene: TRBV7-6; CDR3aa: CASSLRNEQFF
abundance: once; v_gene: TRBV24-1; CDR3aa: CATSDGSGNTIYF
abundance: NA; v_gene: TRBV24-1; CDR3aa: CATSDFQRGALAGLDTQYF
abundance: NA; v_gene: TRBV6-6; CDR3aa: CASRLAGGFYEQYF
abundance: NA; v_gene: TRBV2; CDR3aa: CATSGGIMNTEAFF
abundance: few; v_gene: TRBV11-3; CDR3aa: CASSFGQGQGADTQYF
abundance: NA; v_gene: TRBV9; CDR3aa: CASSVAAGMGNEQFF
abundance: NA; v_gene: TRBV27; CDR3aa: CASSISDGRANSPLHF
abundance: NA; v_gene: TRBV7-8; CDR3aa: CASSSRGNEQFF
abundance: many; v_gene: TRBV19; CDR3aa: CASTRDRGQDEQFF
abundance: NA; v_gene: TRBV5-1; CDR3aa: CASSLAGGRTYNEQFF
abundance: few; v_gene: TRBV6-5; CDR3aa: CASSARTGRHNEQFF
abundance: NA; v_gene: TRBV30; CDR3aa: CAWSVYRGNSPLHF
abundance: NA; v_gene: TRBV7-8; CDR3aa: CASSLTGDAYEQYF